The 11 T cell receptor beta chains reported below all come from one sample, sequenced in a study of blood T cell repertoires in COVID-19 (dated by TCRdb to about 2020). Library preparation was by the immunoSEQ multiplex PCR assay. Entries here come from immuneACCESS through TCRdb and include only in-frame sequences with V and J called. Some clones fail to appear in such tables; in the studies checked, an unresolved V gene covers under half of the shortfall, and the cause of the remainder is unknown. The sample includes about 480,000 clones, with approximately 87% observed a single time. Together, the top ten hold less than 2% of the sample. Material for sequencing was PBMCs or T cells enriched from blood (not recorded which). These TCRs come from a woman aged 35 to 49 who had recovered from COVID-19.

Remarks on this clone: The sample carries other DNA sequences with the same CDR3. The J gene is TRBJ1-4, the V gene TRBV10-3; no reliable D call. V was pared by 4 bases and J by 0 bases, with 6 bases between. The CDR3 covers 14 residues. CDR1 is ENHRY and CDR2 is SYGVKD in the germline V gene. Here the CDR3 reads CAISGPSTNEKLFF. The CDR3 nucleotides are TGTGCCATCAGTGGGCCATCAACTAATGAAAAACTGTTTTTT.

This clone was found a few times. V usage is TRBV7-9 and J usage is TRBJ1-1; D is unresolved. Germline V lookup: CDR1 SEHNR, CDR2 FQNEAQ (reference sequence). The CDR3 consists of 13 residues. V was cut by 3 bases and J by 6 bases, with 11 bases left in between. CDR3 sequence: CASSLVGIPEAFF. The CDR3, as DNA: TGTGCCAGCAGCTTGGTCGGGATCCCTGAAGCTTTCTTT.

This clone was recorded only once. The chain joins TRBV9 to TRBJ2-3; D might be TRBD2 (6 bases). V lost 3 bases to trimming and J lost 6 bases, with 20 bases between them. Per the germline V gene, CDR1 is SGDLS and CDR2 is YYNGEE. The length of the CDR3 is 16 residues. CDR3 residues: CASSAKGLLNTDTQYF. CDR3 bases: TGTGCCAGCAGCGCGAAGGGACTCCTGAACACGGATACGCAGTATTTT.

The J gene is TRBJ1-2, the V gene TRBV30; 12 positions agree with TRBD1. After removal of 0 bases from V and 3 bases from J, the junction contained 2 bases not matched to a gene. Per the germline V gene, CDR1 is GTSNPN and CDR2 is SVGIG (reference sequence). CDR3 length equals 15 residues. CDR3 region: CAWSVGTGGDYGYTF. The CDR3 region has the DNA TGTGCCTGGAGTGTTGGGACAGGGGGCGACTATGGCTACACCTTC.

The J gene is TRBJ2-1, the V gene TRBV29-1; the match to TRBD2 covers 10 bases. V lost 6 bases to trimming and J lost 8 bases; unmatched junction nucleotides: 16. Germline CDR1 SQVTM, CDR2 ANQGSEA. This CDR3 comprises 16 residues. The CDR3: CSVGGVSSGSRDEQFF. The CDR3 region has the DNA TGCAGCGTCGGAGGAGTATCTAGCGGGAGTAGGGATGAGCAGTTCTTC.

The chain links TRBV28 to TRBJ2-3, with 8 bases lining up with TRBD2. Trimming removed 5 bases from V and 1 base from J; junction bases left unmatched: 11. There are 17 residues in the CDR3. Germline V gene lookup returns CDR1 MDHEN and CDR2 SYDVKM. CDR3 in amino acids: CASSLPIAGLGTDTQYF. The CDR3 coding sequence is TGTGCCAGCAGTCTACCGATAGCGGGACTAGGCACAGATACGCAGTATTTT.

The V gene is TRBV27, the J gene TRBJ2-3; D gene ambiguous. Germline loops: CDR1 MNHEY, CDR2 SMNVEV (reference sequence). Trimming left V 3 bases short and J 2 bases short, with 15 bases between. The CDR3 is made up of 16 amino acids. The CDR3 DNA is TGTGCCAGCAGTTTTTGGTCTGGCAGACACACAGATACGCAGTATTTT. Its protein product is CASSFWSGRHTDTQYF.

The CDR3 sequence is CASSRQGIGGAPGNTIYF. In DNA form, the CDR3 reads TGTGCCAGCAGCCGACAGGGAATAGGGGGAGCTCCTGGAAACACCATATATTTT. The gene calls are TRBV14 and TRBJ1-3, with TRBD1 identical over 7 bases. V shed 4 bases, J shed 2 bases, and the junction held 14 bases outside the gene matches. There are 18 residues in the CDR3. Germline lookup yields CDR1 SGHDN and CDR2 FVKESK.

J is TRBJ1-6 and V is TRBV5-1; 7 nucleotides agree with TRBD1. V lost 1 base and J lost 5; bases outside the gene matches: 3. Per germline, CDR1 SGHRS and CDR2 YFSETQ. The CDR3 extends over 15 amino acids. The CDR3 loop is CASSLSGQDNSPLHF. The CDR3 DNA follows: TGCGCCAGCAGCTTGTCAGGACAGGATAATTCACCCCTCCACTTT. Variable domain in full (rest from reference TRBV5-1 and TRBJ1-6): KAGVTQTPRYLIKTRGQQVTLSCSPISGHRSVSWYQQTPGQGLQFLFEYFSETQRNKGNFPGRFSGRQFSNSRSEMNVSTLELGDSALYLCASSLSGQDNSPLHFGNGTRLTVT.

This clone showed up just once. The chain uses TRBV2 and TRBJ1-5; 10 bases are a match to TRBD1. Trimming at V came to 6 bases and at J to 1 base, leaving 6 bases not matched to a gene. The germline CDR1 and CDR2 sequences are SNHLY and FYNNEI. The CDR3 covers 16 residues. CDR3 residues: CASSDRTGGSNQPQHF. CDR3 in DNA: TGTGCCAGCAGCGATCGGACAGGGGGAAGCAATCAGCCCCAGCATTTT.

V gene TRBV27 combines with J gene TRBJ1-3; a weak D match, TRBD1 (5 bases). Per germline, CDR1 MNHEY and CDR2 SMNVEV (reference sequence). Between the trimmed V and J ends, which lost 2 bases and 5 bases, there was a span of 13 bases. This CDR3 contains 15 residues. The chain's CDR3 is CASSLGQGSRNTIYF. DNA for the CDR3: TGTGCCAGCAGTTTAGGCCAGGGATCCAGAAACACCATATATTTT.